A single sample is the source of the 21 T cell receptor beta chains below, sequenced in a study of T cells in Graves' hyperthyroidism and ophthalmopathy (dated by TCRdb to between 2017 and 2020). Libraries were prepared through multiplex PCR. Data came from an Illumina HiSeq 2000. The TCR beta CDR3 regions were amplified from the RNA transcripts. A first-round RT-PCR of the TCR CDR3 used the HTBI primer set with the Qiagen OneStep RT-PCR kit. TCRdb trimmed public reads at Q25 via fastp, called clones via MiXCR and kept in-frame beta chains. Each record represents a unique CDR3 protein, reported with the most common genes and DNA among its rows. The sample data list 300,000 to 400,000 distinct CDR3 sequences, and around 13% of these were observed just once. The biggest ten clones account for around a tenth of the sample. The sequenced sample consisted of blood. These receptors all come from a woman between 18 and 29 years old with Graves' hyperthyroidism.

In its sample, this clonotype was seen many times. V usage is TRBV6-1 and J usage is TRBJ2-1, with 9 bases that match TRBD2. Germline assignment: CDR1 MNHNS and CDR2 SASEGT. This CDR3 comprises 17 residues. With 2 bases clipped from V and 4 bases from J, the junction kept 9 bases outside the gene matches. CDR3 in DNA: TGTGCCAGCAGTGAACTCGCGGGAGGGCCGGGGTACAATGAGCAGTTCTTC. Its protein product is CASSELAGGPGYNEQFF.

This clonotype was recorded a few times. V usage is TRBV10-2 and J usage is TRBJ2-1; weak D call: TRBD1 (6 bases). With 6 bases removed from V and 0 bases from J, the gap between germline ends came to 6 bases. The CDR3 covers 13 residues. Germline V gene data show CDR1 as WSHSY and CDR2 as SAAADI. The DNA for the CDR3 is TGCGCCAGCAGGGACAGCTCCTACAATGAGCAGTTCTTC. It codes for CASRDSSYNEQFF.

This clonotype was seen ten or more times. The chain carries TRBV27 and TRBJ2-5; TRBD2 aligns across 14 bases. The V gene's germline CDR1 is MNHEY and CDR2 SMNVEV (reference sequence). CDR3 length equals 17 residues. With V trimmed by 5 bases and J by 3 bases, 8 bases remained unmatched. The CDR3 nucleotides read TGTGCCAGCAGTAGACTAGCGGGGGGGCGTAAAGAAGAGACCCAGTACTTC. Amino acid sequence: CASSRLAGGRKEETQYF.

The chain has TRBV19 and TRBJ2-6; D is unresolved. From germline, CDR1 is LNHDA and CDR2 SQIVND (reference sequence). CDR3 size: 16 residues. V gave up 5 bases and J gave up 0 bases, with 11 bases separating them. CDR3 nucleotide sequence: TGTGCCAGTAGTCCCTGGGCCTTCTCTGGGGCCAACGTCCTGACTTTC. Translation: CASSPWAFSGANVLTF.

The rearrangement links TRBV30 to TRBJ2-5; a weak D match, TRBD1 (6 bases). The CDR3 runs to 14 residues. Germline CDR1 is GTSNPN and CDR2 is SVGIG (reference sequence). Trimming left V 2 bases short and J 3 bases short, with 13 bases between. The CDR3 here is CAWSPSPGEETQYF. As DNA, the CDR3 is TGTGCCTGGAGTCCAAGCCCAGGGGAAGAGACCCAGTACTTC.

The V call is TRBV14, the J call TRBJ2-7; a possible D gene is TRBD1 (5 bases). From germline, CDR1 is SGHDN and CDR2 FVKESK. The CDR3 has 15 amino acids. Trimming stripped 1 base from V and 0 bases from J, with 10 bases between. The CDR3 sequence is CASSQGHRSSYEQYF. CDR3 coding DNA: TGTGCCAGCAGCCAAGGTCACAGGAGCTCCTACGAGCAGTACTTC.

This clonotype has a single count. This may stem from a read error, because a much larger clone lies one nucleotide away. The chain is built from TRBV20-1 and TRBJ2-5; TRBD1 matches at 8 bases. The V gene's germline CDR1 is DFQATT and CDR2 SNEGSKA (reference sequence). The CDR3 covers 13 residues. The CDR3, as DNA: TGCACTGCGCCGACAGGGGTTGTGGAGACCCAGTACTTC. Its translation: CTAPTGVVETQYF.

This clonotype occurred a few times. One base away lies a much larger clone, so this may be a sequencing read error. The chain joins TRBV11-2 to TRBJ1-2; TRBD1 aligns across 7 bases. In germline, CDR1 is SGHAT, CDR2 FQNNGV. This CDR3 region has 14 residues. J gave up 7 bases and V 10 bases, and 15 bases lay outside the gene matches. The CDR3 loop is CAISLIIRGPGYTF. The DNA of the CDR3 is TGTGCCATCAGTTTGATAATAAGGGGGCCTGGCTACACCTTC.

At least ten counts were recorded for this clonotype. The chain has TRBV12-3 or TRBV12-4 and TRBJ2-7, with D possibly matching TRBD1 (6 bases). Deletions cut 5 bases from V and 5 bases from J, with 13 bases between. The CDR3 length is 13 residues. In DNA form, the CDR3 reads TGTGCCAGCAGTATGACAGGCCCCCACGAGCAGTACTTC. It translates to CASSMTGPHEQYF.

This clonotype appeared many times. The chain links TRBV27 to TRBJ1-4, with TRBD1 matching 7 bases. The CDR3 length is 14 residues. J gave up 5 bases and V 6 bases, and 6 bases lay outside the gene matches. Germline CDR1 is MNHEY and CDR2 is SMNVEV (reference sequence). This chain's CDR3 is CASRRDSLNEKLFF. CDR3 in DNA: TGTGCCAGCAGACGGGACAGCCTGAATGAAAAACTGTTTTTT.

DNA of the CDR3: TGTGCCAGCAGCGCAGGGGGACTAGCGGGAGGGAGGGGCAAAAACATTCAGTACTTC. As protein: CASSAGGLAGGRGKNIQYF. The chain links TRBV7-8 to TRBJ2-4; TRBD2 matches 16 bases. The CDR3 extends over 19 amino acids. Germline V gene data show CDR1 as SGHVS and CDR2 as FQNEAQ. V dropped 5 bases and J dropped 3; count of bases not matched to a gene: 10.

V gene TRBV6-2 or TRBV6-3 combines with J gene TRBJ2-7, with D perhaps given as TRBD1 or TRBD2 (5 bases each). The CDR3 length is 12 residues. CDR1 and CDR2 (germline): MNHEY, SVGEGT. Trimming shortened V by 6 bases and J by 5 bases, and 11 bases separated the two germline ends. This CDR3 is CASSRGLDEQYF. The CDR3 bases are TGTGCCAGCAGCCGGGGCCTCGACGAGCAGTACTTC.

This clonotype was observed at least ten times. In nucleotides, the CDR3 is TGCAGTGCTAGAGATAGGCAGGGGGGTGGCTATGGCTACACCTTC. Protein product: CSARDRQGGGYGYTF. This chain connects TRBV20-1 to TRBJ1-2; TRBD1 matches 7 bases. The length of the CDR3 is 15 residues. Germline V gene data show CDR1 as DFQATT and CDR2 as SNEGSKA (reference sequence). J was trimmed by 4 bases and V by 0 bases; bases with no gene match: 8.

This clonotype was picked up many times. V and J are TRBV29-1 and TRBJ1-4; D may be TRBD1 (5 bases). Germline CDR1 and CDR2: SQVTM and ANQGSEA. Trimming left V 6 bases short and J 4 bases short, with 12 bases between. This CDR3 has 13 amino acids. CDR3 DNA: TGCAGCGTCGATTCGGGGGATAATGAAAAACTGTTTTTT. Amino acid sequence: CSVDSGDNEKLFF.

Worth noting for this clonotype: One junction end disagrees with the germline gene, perhaps due to a read error. The chain employs TRBV5-5 and TRBJ2-1; TRBD2 aligns across 7 bases. Per the germline V gene, CDR1 is SGHKS and CDR2 is YYEKEE (reference sequence). The CDR3 loop spans 15 amino acids. In DNA, the CDR3 is TGCGCCAGCAGCTTGGTGGCGGGAGTTAAGAATGAGCAGTTCTTC. As protein: CASSLVAGVKNEQFF.

To note about this clonotype: With a much larger clone just one base away, this may be a read error. The chain links TRBV15 to TRBJ1-1; maybe TRBD1 (5 bases). The CDR3 runs 14 residues. Germline V gives CDR1 LNHNV, CDR2 YYDKDF (reference sequence). Deletions cut 7 bases from V and 1 base from J, with 13 bases between. The CDR3 region has the DNA TGTGCCACCAACACCGGGGCCACGAACACTGAAGCTTTCTTT. Residues: CATNTGATNTEAFF. Filled out from reference TRBV15 and TRBJ1-1, the complete variable domain reads DAMVIQNPRYQVTQFGKPVTLSCSQTLNHNVMYWYQQKSSQAPKLLFHYYDKDFNNEADTPDNFQSRRPNTSFCFLDIRSPGLGDTAMYLCATNTGATNTEAFFGQGTRLTVV.

Many counts were recorded for this clonotype. The CDR3 protein is CATGREAQETQYF. The CDR3 DNA follows: TGTGCCACGGGGAGGGAGGCCCAAGAGACCCAGTACTTC. The chain joins TRBV10-3 to TRBJ2-5, with 7 bases matching TRBD2. Germline V lookup: CDR1 ENHRY, CDR2 SYGVKD. The J segment lost 1 base and the V segment lost 10 bases, leaving 6 bases of the junction unmatched. The CDR3 is made up of 13 amino acids.

This clonotype occurred many times. This chain connects TRBV20-1 to TRBJ2-3; weak D call: TRBD2 (6 bases). CDR1 and CDR2 (germline): DFQATT, SNEGSKA (reference sequence). This CDR3 has 15 amino acids. Trimming stripped 6 bases from V and 1 base from J, with 17 bases between. The CDR3 loop is CSAPRWERGTDTQYF. CDR3 nucleotide sequence: TGCAGTGCCCCTAGGTGGGAGCGGGGCACAGATACGCAGTATTTT.

This clonotype was recorded at least ten times. The chain is built from TRBV6-1 and TRBJ2-3; D could derive from TRBD1 or TRBD2 (6 bases each). V lost 5 bases and J lost 2, with 20 bases in between. This CDR3 is built from 17 residues. Germline CDR1 MNHNS, CDR2 SASEGT. The DNA of the CDR3 is TGTGCCAGCAGTCTGGAAGGGGGGCCGGGTAACACAGATACGCAGTATTTT. Translation gives CASSLEGGPGNTDTQYF.

J is TRBJ2-4 and V is TRBV13; D remains unclear. The CDR3 runs to 17 residues. Germline V gene data show CDR1 as PRHDT and CDR2 as FYEKMQ (reference sequence). The germline V and J ends were trimmed by 0 bases and 6 bases, with 18 bases remaining between them. The CDR3 sequence: CASSLGRPNLLGNIQYF. CDR3 coding DNA: TGTGCCAGCAGCTTAGGCCGTCCCAACCTTTTGGGAAACATTCAGTACTTC.

The table lists this clonotype with many counts. CDR3 region: CASSRMGGAGAYEQYF. Written as DNA, the CDR3 is TGTGCCAGCAGCCGCATGGGGGGAGCCGGCGCCTACGAGCAGTACTTC. The genes are TRBV7-8 and TRBJ2-7, with D possibly being TRBD2 (6 bases). Germline V lookup: CDR1 SGHVS, CDR2 FQNEAQ. The CDR3 runs to 16 residues. V was pared by 5 bases and J by 2 bases, with 19 bases between.